The rows below give T cell receptor beta chains drawn from one sample of a study of blood T cell repertoires in COVID-19. Libraries were prepared by immunoSEQ multiplex PCR; TCRdb keeps only in-frame clonotypes and omits some of them. The profile shows 120,000 to 150,000 clones, around 82% of them singletons. Sample: PBMCs or T cells enriched from blood (not recorded which). These receptors originate from a man between 50 and 59 years old in a cohort exposed to, infected with or recovered from COVID-19 (not recorded which). The CDR3 runs from the conserved cysteine through the conserved F or W. D genes are given only for firm matches. Expanded clones are given a class, and other clones once, few, many or no size at all.

d_call clone_size j_call v_call cdr3_nt cdr3_aa
TRBD1 . TRBJ1-5 TRBV9 TGTGCCAGCAGCGTAGGCAGGGGGCATCAGCCCCAGCATTTT CASSVGRGHQPQHF
. . TRBJ1-3 TRBV29-1 TGCAGCGTTGAGGGGACATATGGAAACACCATATATTTT CSVEGTYGNTIYF
TRBD1 . TRBJ2-1 TRBV27 TGTGCCATTAGACCGGGACAGGGGTATCATGAGCAGTTCTTC CAIRPGQGYHEQFF
. . TRBJ1-2 TRBV6-5 TGTGCCAGCAGTCGACCCGGACAGAGCTACACCTTC CASSRPGQSYTF
. few TRBJ1-4 TRBV30 TGTGCCTGGACGATCCGGGGGGTTAATGAAAAACTGTTTTTT CAWTIRGVNEKLFF
TRBD1 few TRBJ1-5 TRBV7-2 TGTGCCAGCAGCGTGGGACAGCATAGCAATCAGCCCCAGCATTTT CASSVGQHSNQPQHF
. . TRBJ1-1 TRBV5-1 TGCGCCAGCAGCACTCAGGACACTGAAGCTTTCTTT CASSTQDTEAFF
. . TRBJ2-2 TRBV5-1 TGCGCCAGCAGCTTGTTTAGGTCGGGCACCGGGGAGCTGTTTTTT CASSLFRSGTGELFF
TRBD2 . TRBJ2-3 TRBV7-3 TGTGCCAGCAGCTTAGCGGGAGGGGGGGCAGATACGCAGTATTTT CASSLAGGGADTQYF
. . TRBJ1-3 TRBV9 TGTGCCAGCAGCGTAGGTAGTAATGCTGGAAACACCATATATTTT CASSVGSNAGNTIYF
. . TRBJ1-2 TRBV10-3 TGTGCCATCAGTGTAAGACACTCTGAAGTAAACTATGGCTACACCTTC CAISVRHSEVNYGYTF
. . TRBJ2-1 TRBV9 TGTGCCAGCAGCGAAAGAGGTGGGAGCTCCTACAATGAGCAGTTCTTC CASSERGGSSYNEQFF
TRBD1 . TRBJ1-1 TRBV11-2 TGTGCCAGCAGCTTGGGACAGGGGACTGAAGCTTTCTTT CASSLGQGTEAFF
. . TRBJ1-1 TRBV11-2 TGTGCCAGCAGCTTCCAAGCATCTGAAGCTTTCTTT CASSFQASEAFF
. . TRBJ1-3 TRBV2 TGTGCCAGCAGTGAATTAGGGGGCTCTGGAAACACCATATATTTT CASSELGGSGNTIYF
. once TRBJ1-3 TRBV10-1 TGCGCCAGCAGTGGAAACAGGCTCTCTGGAAACACCATATATTTT CASSGNRLSGNTIYF
TRBD2 . TRBJ2-1 TRBV9 TGTGCCAGCAGCGTAGAGGACGGGGGGACCAATGAGCAGTTCTTC CASSVEDGGTNEQFF
. . TRBJ2-3 TRBV30 TGTGCCTGGACGGGATCATCAGATACGCAGTATTTT CAWTGSSDTQYF
TRBD1 . TRBJ1-5 TRBV19 TGTGCCAGTACCCCCGACAGGGGGGACCACCAGCCCCAGCATTTT CASTPDRGDHQPQHF
TRBD1 . TRBJ1-1 TRBV18 TGTGCCAGCTCACCACGACAGGGGGAGTCTGAAGCTTTCTTT CASSPRQGESEAFF
. . TRBJ1-4 TRBV7-8 TGTGCCAGCAGCTTCTCGTCAGGGAAGAGGGAAAAACTGTTTTTT CASSFSSGKREKLFF
TRBD2 . TRBJ2-3 TRBV6-5 TGTGCCAGCAGATGGACTAGCGGGACTGATACGCAGTATTTT CASRWTSGTDTQYF
TRBD1 . TRBJ1-1 TRBV27 TGTGCCAGCAGTTCCTATCGGACAGGGTTGAGCACTGAAGCTTTCTTT CASSSYRTGLSTEAFF
TRBD2 few TRBJ2-5 TRBV10-3 TGTGCCATCAAGGGGACTAGCGGGGCACAAGAGACCCAGTACTTC CAIKGTSGAQETQYF
. . TRBJ2-7 TRBV14 TGTGCCAGCAGCCAGGCCCGGGTTGCAGAGCAGTACTTC CASSQARVAEQYF
TRBD1 . TRBJ2-7 TRBV30 TGTGCCTGGGCGGACAGGGGTTCCGCCGTCTTC CAWADRGSAVF
TRBD2 . TRBJ2-5 TRBV4-1 TGCGCCAGCAGTCCGCGTCGACTAGCGGAGACCCAGTACTTC CASSPRRLAETQYF
. . TRBJ2-1 TRBV5-1 TGCGCCAGCAGCTCGCTCAGAGGCAGTCTCTCCTACAATGAGCAGTTCTTC CASSSLRGSLSYNEQFF
. few TRBJ1-5 TRBV10-3 TGTGCCATCAGTGAGCCGTCAGGGGCGGATAGCAATCAGCCCCAGCATTTT CAISEPSGADSNQPQHF
. few TRBJ2-2 TRBV7-2 TGTGCCAGCAGCTTCCAGGGCCCGAGGAGCGGGGAGCTGTTTTTT CASSFQGPRSGELFF
TRBD2 once TRBJ2-3 TRBV7-2 TGTGCCAGCAGCCGTCAGCGGGGGGTAAACACAGATACGCAGTATTTT CASSRQRGVNTDTQYF
. . TRBJ1-3 TRBV7-2 TGTGCCAGCAGCTTCGGGTCGGACTGGAGCTCTGGAAACACCATATATTTT CASSFGSDWSSGNTIYF
. few TRBJ1-1 TRBV28 TGTGCCAGCAGTTTTCCCCAGGGGAGCGGGAAAAACACTGAAGCTTTCTTT CASSFPQGSGKNTEAFF
TRBD1 . TRBJ1-2 TRBV6-5 TGTGCCAGTCTGTCTCCGGGACAGGGGATGGGCGGCTACACCTTC CASLSPGQGMGGYTF
TRBD1 . TRBJ2-6 TRBV7-2 TGTGCCAGCAGCGCTACAGGGGTGCGCGGGGCCAACGTCCTGACTTTC CASSATGVRGANVLTF
. . TRBJ1-5 TRBV28 TGTGCCAGCAGTTTTCTATCGTCGGGGAATCAGCCCCAGCATTTT CASSFLSSGNQPQHF
TRBD1 . TRBJ2-2 TRBV2 TGTGCCAGCAGCGGACCGGGACAGGGAAACACCGGGGAGCTGTTTTTT CASSGPGQGNTGELFF
. . TRBJ1-2 TRBV6-4 TGTGCCAGCAGTGAGCCGACAGCCTATGGCTACACCTTC CASSEPTAYGYTF
. . TRBJ1-2 TRBV5-6 TGTGCCAGCAGCCGTCAGGGGTCCTATGGCTACACCTTC CASSRQGSYGYTF
. few TRBJ2-7 TRBV19 TGTGCCAGTGGCGGCCGGGGGAACTACGAGCAGTACTTC CASGGRGNYEQYF
TRBD2 . TRBJ2-3 TRBV19 TGTGCCAGTAGTATAGCGGGGGGGAGCACAGATACGCAGTATTTT CASSIAGGSTDTQYF
. . TRBJ1-3 TRBV5-1 TGCGCCAGCAGGAGGATCATCTCCGGAAACACCATATATTTT CASRRIISGNTIYF
TRBD2 . TRBJ2-3 TRBV9 TGTGCCAGCAGCGAGACAGCGGGAGTTGGCACAGATACGCAGTATTTT CASSETAGVGTDTQYF
TRBD2 . TRBJ2-1 TRBV24-1 TGTGCCACCTCTCCAGCGGGGCCCCCCCTCTACAATGAGCAGTTCTTC CATSPAGPPLYNEQFF
TRBD1 . TRBJ2-7 TRBV10-1 TGCGCCAGCAGCCCCGGGACAGCCTCCTACGAGCAGTACTTC CASSPGTASYEQYF